The sample holds a few counts of the clone carrying this TCR beta chain. Its antigen is currently unknown. Included in the TCR beta cDNA libraries were unique molecular identifiers. There were 1 to 10 million T cells, and around 460,000 cDNA molecules came from them. TCRdb reanalysed the PCR reads using MiXCR and keeps one entry per CDR3 protein. The sample consists of about 770,000 distinct CDR3 sequences, under 60% of them appearing once. These data belong to a study of post-analysis software for immune sequencing data. About the research overall: Patients had relapsing-remitting, secondary progressive or progressive-relapsing multiple sclerosis; some lacked subtype. Whole-study results and caveats: Significantly lower normalized Chao1 diversity was seen in multiple sclerosis patients than in controls. TRBV segments more frequent in patients than in controls numbered a few and included TRBV5-6, TRBV5-1 and TRBV20-1. When the samples were clustered directly with F measure, those that had been prepared in the same batch showed strong co-clustering.

The CDR3 extends over 15 amino acids. Per the germline V gene, CDR1 is SQVTM and CDR2 is ANQGSEA. Losses at the gene ends were 1 base for V and 10 bases for J; bases not matched to a gene: 10. Material: blood. This clonotype originated in a girl under 18 with multiple sclerosis. The chain joins TRBV29-1 to TRBJ2-1, with 10 bases aligning to TRBD2. For the CDR3, the DNA is TGCAGCGTTGAAGGGCTAGCGGGAGCGAAGGGGGAGCAGTTCTTC. This encodes CSVEGLAGAKGEQFF.